This T cell receptor (beta chain) was identified in a study of CD8+ T cells in alopecia areata. General observations from the study: Alopecia totalis/universalis scalp especially showed more expanded CD8+ clones than normal scalp.

Reverse transcription of extracted RNA yielded cDNA, which provided the sequencing template. Measured with immunoSEQ multiplex PCR; TCRdb has only the in-frame clones, and not every one. This sample has 110,000 to 150,000 clones, with roughly 53% found just once. Trimming took 4 bases from V and 2 from J, leaving 5 bases between them. Germline loops: CDR1 SGHNT, CDR2 YYREEE (reference sequence). The CDR3 length is 12 residues. Researchers gathered lesional scalp punch biopsies and peripheral blood from patients with alopecia areata. For this clone: Its specificity is not known.

This sample comprised CD4+ T cells sorted from blood, obtained at week 0. V usage is TRBV5-4 and J usage is TRBJ2-3, with D unresolved. The clonotype originates from a human donor with alopecia areata. This chain's CDR3 is CASSIPTDTQYF. Written as DNA, the CDR3 is TGTGCCAGCAGCATCCCCACAGATACGCAGTATTTT.